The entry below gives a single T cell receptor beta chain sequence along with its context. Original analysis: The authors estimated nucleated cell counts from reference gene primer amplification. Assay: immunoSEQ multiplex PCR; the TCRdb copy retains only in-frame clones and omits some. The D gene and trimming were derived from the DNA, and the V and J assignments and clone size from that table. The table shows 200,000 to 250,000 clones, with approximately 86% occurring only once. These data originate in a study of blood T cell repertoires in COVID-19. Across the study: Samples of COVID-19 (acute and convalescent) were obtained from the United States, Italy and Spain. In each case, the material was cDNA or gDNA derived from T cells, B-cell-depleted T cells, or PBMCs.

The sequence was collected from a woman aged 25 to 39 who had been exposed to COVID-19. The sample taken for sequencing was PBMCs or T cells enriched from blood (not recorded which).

CDR3 DNA sequence: TGTGCCAGCTCAGAAGGTAGCAACTATGGCTACACCTTC. Its protein product is CASSEGSNYGYTF. The chain joins TRBV18 to TRBJ1-2; D unclear. The CDR3 length is 13 residues. The ends were cut back, 5 bases at V and 2 bases at J, with 9 bases in the middle. The germline CDR1 and CDR2 sequences are KGHSH and LQKENI.